These 21 T cell receptor beta chains share one sample of origin, sequenced in a study of T cells after yellow fever vaccination. TCRdb reprocessed the 5' RACE reads with MiXCR, giving one entry per CDR3 protein. The table lists about 360,000 distinct CDR3 sequences, 6% to 8% of them singletons, with approximately 16% in the top ten. Sequencing was performed on PBMCs, taken 5 days after the yellow fever booster vaccination. The receptors come from a man aged 25-40 years who received the YFV17D yellow fever vaccine.

This clonotype was seen only a few times. The rearrangement links TRBV20-1 to TRBJ2-1; D is perhaps TRBD2 (5 bases). Germline V gives CDR1 DFQATT, CDR2 SNEGSKA (reference sequence). The CDR3 runs 14 residues. V was cut by 1 base and J by 7 bases, with 14 bases left in between. The CDR3 protein is CSARGMGSINEQFF. The CDR3 DNA follows: TGCAGTGCTAGAGGAATGGGGAGTATAAATGAGCAGTTCTTC.

This clonotype was seen many times. This sequence joins TRBV20-1 and TRBJ2-7, with 10 bases aligning to TRBD2. The V segment lost 4 bases and the J segment 5 bases; nucleotides outside the gene matches: 5. CDR1 is DFQATT, CDR2 SNEGSKA, per germline (reference sequence). The CDR3 totals 13 residues. The CDR3 loop reads CSATSGSPNEQYF. CDR3 bases: TGCAGTGCTACTAGCGGGAGCCCGAACGAGCAGTACTTC.

This clonotype was observed at least ten times. The rearrangement uses TRBV5-1 and TRBJ2-7; the D gene is possibly TRBD1 (5 bases). Germline V gene lookup returns CDR1 SGHRS and CDR2 YFSETQ. The CDR3 has 16 residues. V was clipped by 0 bases and J by 3 bases, with 16 bases between them. Here the CDR3 reads CASSLAQGGHDYEQYF. The CDR3 nucleotides are TGCGCCAGCAGCTTGGCCCAGGGCGGCCACGACTACGAGCAGTACTTC.

This clonotype came up a few times. This sequence joins TRBV6-5 and TRBJ1-2; D unresolved. V was clipped by 2 bases and J by 8 bases, with 12 bases between them. The CDR3 loop spans 13 amino acids. Germline CDR1 reads MNHEY; CDR2 reads SVGAGI. The CDR3 region is CASSYGLDRGYTF. The CDR3 region has the DNA TGTGCCAGCAGTTACGGGTTGGATCGGGGCTACACCTTC.

This clonotype was found many times. The CDR3 nucleotides are TGCGCCAGCAGCCCAGGACAGGGAAGCGGAAAACTGTTTTTT. Translated, it gives CASSPGQGSGKLFF. The J gene is TRBJ1-4, the V gene TRBV5-1; 8 bases map to TRBD1. This CDR3 has 14 residues. V trimming: 4 bases; J trimming: 10 bases; junction bases outside the gene matches: 9. Germline V gives CDR1 SGHRS, CDR2 YFSETQ.

This clonotype was picked up a small number of times. J is TRBJ2-1 and V is TRBV20-1; D might be TRBD1 (5 bases). V lost 6 bases, J lost 0 bases, and 15 bases lay in between. Looked up from germline, CDR1 is DFQATT and CDR2 is SNEGSKA (reference sequence). This CDR3 contains 15 residues. Here the CDR3 reads CSARARARSYNEQFF. The CDR3 DNA is TGCAGTGCCAGGGCCAGGGCTCGCTCCTACAATGAGCAGTTCTTC.

This clonotype was seen more than once but under ten times. The chain has TRBV6-2 or TRBV6-3 and TRBJ2-1; 10 bases agree with TRBD2. This CDR3 spans 18 amino acids. Germline loops: CDR1 MNHEY, CDR2 SVGEGT. V shed 0 bases and J 6 bases; nucleotides not matched to a gene: 11. The CDR3: CASSYSPRGSGRINEQFF. The DNA of the CDR3 is TGTGCCAGCAGTTACTCCCCTCGGGGTAGCGGGAGGATCAATGAGCAGTTCTTC.

In this sample, this clonotype turned up many times. The chain combines TRBV2 with TRBJ2-1; 8 nucleotides match TRBD2. This CDR3 contains 13 residues. CDR1 and CDR2 from the germline V gene are SNHLY and FYNNEI. The J segment lost 14 bases and the V segment lost 3 bases, leaving 9 bases of the junction unmatched. This chain's CDR3 is CASSDSGLAMEFF. The CDR3 DNA reads as TGTGCCAGCAGTGATAGTGGACTAGCCATGGAGTTCTTC.

The table lists this clonotype with many counts. The rearrangement uses TRBV5-1 and TRBJ2-5; D is unresolved. Germline V lookup: CDR1 SGHRS, CDR2 YFSETQ. V lost 4 bases and J lost 0, with 10 bases in between. The CDR3 loop spans 14 amino acids. CDR3 sequence (DNA): TGCGCCAGCAGCCTGGCATCTAACCAAGAGACCCAGTACTTC. It encodes CASSLASNQETQYF.

This clonotype was detected a few times. The rearrangement joins TRBV6-5 to TRBJ1-1, with 7 bases matching TRBD1. CDR3 length: 12 residues. Germline assignment: CDR1 MNHEY and CDR2 SVGAGI. J gave up 8 bases and V 5 bases, and 5 bases lay outside the gene matches. CDR3 sequence (DNA): TGTGCCAGCAGTCAAACAGGGGTGGAAGCTTTCTTT. It specifies CASSQTGVEAFF.

This clonotype was picked up a small number of times. This chain links TRBV7-2 with TRBJ2-2, with D possibly TRBD2 on 6 matching bases. Germline V CDR1 and CDR2: SGHTA, FQGNSA. V gave up 5 bases and J gave up 5 bases, with 15 bases separating them. This CDR3 has 15 residues. The CDR3 here is CASSRNRRGTGELFF. CDR3 DNA: TGTGCCAGCAGCCGAAATAGGAGGGGAACCGGGGAGCTGTTTTTT.

This clonotype was seen repeatedly, ten times or more. The genes are TRBV5-5 and TRBJ1-4; tentative D call: TRBD1 (6 bases). CDR1 and CDR2 (germline): SGHKS, YYEKEE (reference sequence). The CDR3 sequence is 16 residues long. Between the trimmed V and J ends, which lost 4 bases and 7 bases, there was a span of 20 bases. CDR3 bases: TGTGCCAGCAGCCCTGACGGGGGGCGGATTTCTGAAAAACTGTTTTTT. Protein sequence: CASSPDGGRISEKLFF.

The CDR3 DNA is TGTGCCAGCTCCCCAGGACAGGGGACCTTTGGGGACGAGCAGTACTTC. It translates to CASSPGQGTFGDEQYF. This chain joins TRBV18 and TRBJ2-7; 9 nucleotides match TRBD1. In germline, CDR1 is KGHSH, CDR2 LQKENI. This CDR3 comprises 16 residues. V was clipped by 6 bases and J by 5 bases; unmatched bases: 14.

This chain uses TRBV28 with TRBJ2-7; 13 bases are a match to TRBD2. Germline CDR1 is MDHEN and CDR2 is SYDVKM. V trimming: 10 bases; J trimming: 5 bases; junction bases outside the gene matches: 5. This CDR3 contains 13 residues. The CDR3: CATGTSGNDEQYF. As DNA, the CDR3 is TGTGCCACCGGGACTAGCGGGAACGACGAGCAGTACTTC.

The genes are TRBV5-1 and TRBJ2-1, with no clear D. CDR3 length: 16 amino acids. Germline V CDR1 and CDR2: SGHRS, YFSETQ. V was trimmed by 0 bases and J by 0 bases, leaving 10 bases between them. This chain's CDR3 is CASSLEVVSSYNEQFF. CDR3 coding DNA: TGCGCCAGCAGCTTGGAGGTTGTCAGCTCCTACAATGAGCAGTTCTTC.

V and J are TRBV5-1 and TRBJ1-4, with TRBD1 identical over 7 bases. Germline CDR1 reads SGHRS; CDR2 reads YFSETQ. CDR3 size: 16 residues. V was pared by 4 bases and J by 2 bases, with 8 bases of the junction left unmatched. The CDR3 bases are TGCGCCAGCAGCGAACATCAGGGGGGGACTAATGAAAAACTGTTTTTT. Encoded protein: CASSEHQGGTNEKLFF.

This clonotype came up a few times. Here the CDR3 reads CASSPRKAGGPSEQFF. As DNA, the CDR3 is TGTGCCAGTAGTCCTCGGAAAGCGGGAGGGCCTAGTGAGCAGTTCTTC. The chain couples TRBV19 to TRBJ2-1; TRBD2 agrees at 10 bases. From germline, CDR1 is LNHDA and CDR2 SQIVND (reference sequence). The ends lost 5 bases at V and 9 bases at J; junction bases unmatched: 13. The CDR3 extends over 16 amino acids.

The chain has TRBV4-2 and TRBJ2-3; 7 bases match TRBD1. The CDR3 consists of 16 residues. CDR1 is LGHNA and CDR2 is YNFKEQ in the germline V gene. V was pared by 4 bases and J by 1 base, with 8 bases of the junction left unmatched. For the CDR3, the DNA is TGTGCCAGCAGCCTGGTTCTAGGGGGCGGCACAGATACGCAGTATTTT. Protein product: CASSLVLGGGTDTQYF.

The V call is TRBV27, the J call TRBJ1-4; the D gene is possibly TRBD1 (5 bases). Trimming stripped 6 bases from V and 0 bases from J, with 11 bases between. The CDR3 loop spans 15 amino acids. In germline, CDR1 is MNHEY, CDR2 SMNVEV (reference sequence). CDR3 nucleotides: TGTGCCAGCAGACACTTAGGGGCAACTAATGAAAAACTGTTTTTT. Encoded protein: CASRHLGATNEKLFF.

This clonotype has just a few counts. This chain links TRBV18 with TRBJ1-1; the match to TRBD1 covers 9 bases. The V and J ends lost 0 bases and 11 bases, in that order; junction bases with no gene match: 10. This CDR3 is built from 15 residues. Germline V gene sequence: CDR1 KGHSH, CDR2 LQKENI. CDR3 nucleotide sequence: TGTGCCAGCTCACCACCTAGAACAGGGGGCGAGAAGGCTTTCTTT. Its translation: CASSPPRTGGEKAFF.

Details on this clonotype: This may stem from a read error, because a much larger clone lies one nucleotide away. The CDR3 sequence: CSATPTTGPPLHF. CDR3 nucleotide sequence: TGCAGTGCCACACCAACAACAGGTCCACCCCTCCACTTT. The rearrangement joins TRBV20-1 to TRBJ1-6; a possible D gene is TRBD1 (5 bases). The CDR3 spans 13 residues. Trimming removed 6 bases from V and 11 bases from J, with 17 bases in between. Germline loops: CDR1 DFQATT, CDR2 SNEGSKA (reference sequence).